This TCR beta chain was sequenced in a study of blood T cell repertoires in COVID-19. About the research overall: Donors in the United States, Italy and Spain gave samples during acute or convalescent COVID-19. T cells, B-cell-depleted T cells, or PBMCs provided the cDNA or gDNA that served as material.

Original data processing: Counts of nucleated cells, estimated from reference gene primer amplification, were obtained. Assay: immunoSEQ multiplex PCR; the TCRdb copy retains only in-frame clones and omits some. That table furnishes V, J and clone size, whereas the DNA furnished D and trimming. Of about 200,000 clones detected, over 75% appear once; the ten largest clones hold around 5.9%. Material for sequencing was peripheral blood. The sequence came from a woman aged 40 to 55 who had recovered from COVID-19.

The CDR3 here is CASSLGQGLDTQYF. CDR3 DNA sequence: TGCGCCAGCAGCTTGGGGCAGGGACTTGACACCCAGTACTTC. The chain links TRBV5-1 to TRBJ2-5; TRBD2 is a possible D gene (6 bases). The CDR3 has 14 amino acids. Germline V gene data show CDR1 as SGHRS and CDR2 as YFSETQ. Trimming removed 0 bases at V and 8 bases at J, with 14 bases between. The complete variable domain, with remaining parts taken from reference TRBV5-1 and TRBJ2-5, reads KAGVTQTPRYLIKTRGQQVTLSCSPISGHRSVSWYQQTPGQGLQFLFEYFSETQRNKGNFPGRFSGRQFSNSRSEMNVSTLELGDSALYLCASSLGQGLDTQYFGPGTRLLVL.